This TCR beta chain was sequenced during a study of glioma-infiltrating T cells. Study-level points and caveats: Tissue-blood divergence was below expectation in non-neoplastic patients, above in gliomas.

The iRepertoire nested amplicon-rescue multiplex PCR amplified TCR alpha and beta CDR3s from RNA. For one-step reverse transcription and amplification, 100-400 ng of tissue mRNA or PBMC total RNA was used. Each CDR3 protein gets one entry after TCRdb re-called the multiplex PCR reads with MiXCR. The table shows about 210,000 distinct CDR3 sequences, with more than 25% occurring only once. Unmatched junction bases numbered 8, after V lost 4 bases and J lost 5 bases. There are 16 residues in the CDR3. Germline CDR1 MNHEY, CDR2 SVGEGT. At least ten counts were recorded for this clonotype. The antigen remains unidentified.

The sequenced sample consisted of glioma tissue, nonneoplastic brain tissue, or PBMCs (not recorded which). The chain has TRBV6-2 or TRBV6-3 and TRBJ2-7; 13 nucleotides align to TRBD2. The receptor was isolated from a human donor with low-grade glioma or glioblastoma, undergoing nonglioma brain surgery, or in good health (not recorded which). CDR3 sequence reads: CASSSAGLAGWNEQYF. CDR3 nucleotides: TGTGCCAGCAGTTCCGCGGGACTAGCGGGATGGAACGAGCAGTACTTC.